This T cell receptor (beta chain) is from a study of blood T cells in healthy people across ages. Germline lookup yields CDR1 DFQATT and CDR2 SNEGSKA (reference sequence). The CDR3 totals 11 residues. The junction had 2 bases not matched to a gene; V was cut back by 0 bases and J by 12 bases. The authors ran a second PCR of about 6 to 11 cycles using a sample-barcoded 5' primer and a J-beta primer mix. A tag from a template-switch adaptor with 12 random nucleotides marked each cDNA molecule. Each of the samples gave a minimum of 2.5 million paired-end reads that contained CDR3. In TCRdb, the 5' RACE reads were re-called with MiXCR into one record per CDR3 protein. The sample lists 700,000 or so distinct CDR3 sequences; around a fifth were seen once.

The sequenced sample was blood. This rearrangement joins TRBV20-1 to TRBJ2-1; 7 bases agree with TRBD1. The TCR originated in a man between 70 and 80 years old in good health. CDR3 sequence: CSARDRDRQFF. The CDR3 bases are TGCAGTGCTAGAGATAGGGACAGGCAGTTCTTC.